The entry below gives a single T cell receptor (beta chain) sequence along with its context. No cognate antigen has been identified for it. No per-base quality is available; no much larger clone lies one base away. Reading the germline V gene gives CDR1 MDHEN and CDR2 SYDVKM. The germline ends are 18 bases apart after V is trimmed by 8 bases and J by 4 bases. The CDR3 has 15 amino acids, counting the end cysteine and phenylalanine. The retained sequence is limited to the CDR3, 45 bases, with the frame set at the first base. In the prospective study, participants were roughly 18 to 89 years old, resided in about two dozen geographic areas of the United States, and were enrolled through a virtual design. Cohort assignment in the prospective study relied on participant-reported clinical history from a screening survey and a study questionnaire. In the prospective study, whole blood, serum and a nasopharyngeal or oropharyngeal swab were collected from each participant by mobile phlebotomists. Additional blood draws and questionnaires over an approximately 2-month period could optionally be provided by prospective study participants. Before DNA extraction, blood samples from the prospective study were shipped at room temperature or frozen.

This record belongs to a study of blood T cell repertoires in COVID-19 (dated by TCRdb to the early 2020s). A note on the overall study: Recovered participants in ImmuneRACE Cohort 3 were defined as having two consecutive negative NP/OP PCR tests, clearance from a healthcare professional, or resolution of symptoms. Samples covering the acute and convalescent phases of COVID-19 were provided by collaborators in the United States, Italy and Spain. The dataset comprised deeply sampled blood TCRbeta repertoires from subjects exposed to, actively infected with, or recovered from COVID-19. The samples were drawn from the first 160 participants of the ongoing ImmuneRACE study and from 1,254 subjects provided by 6 global collaborators. Nearly every sample came with metadata listing a de-identified subject ID, COVID-19 status, age in years and sex. The material from the prospective study consisted of cDNA or gDNA derived from T cells, B-cell-depleted T cells, or PBMCs. The repertoires were released in a freely available public database meant as a resource for research on the immune response to SARS-CoV-2. Where available, HLA class I and class II types were obtained from metadata supplied by the sample provider rather than from assay-based typing. Broader findings and caveats from the paper: How much clinical and demographic metadata was included differed by source and by participant, and the metadata was provided uncurated.

TCRbeta CDR3 regions were amplified from genomic DNA by means of the immunoSEQ Assay, a bias-controlled multiplex PCR. In the authors' own workflow: The number of nucleated cells in each sample was estimated from the amplification of reference gene primers within the assay. To quantify the absolute abundance of each unique TCRbeta CDR3 rearrangement, sequence reads were collapsed and filtered. For each sample, productive Simpson clonality was calculated by taking the square root of Simpson's diversity index across productive rearrangements. TCRdb took over this immuneACCESS table, retaining in-frame rearrangements with V and J assigned. Such tables are incomplete; in checked studies, under half of the missing clones stem from an unresolved V gene, and the remainder is unexplained. The DNA was the basis for D and trimming; V, J and clone size are from that table. Recorded for this sample are roughly 230,000 clones; around 86% of them occurred a single time. The ten top clones hold roughly 7.2% of the sample.

The source material was PBMCs or T cells enriched from blood (not recorded which). This TCR was sampled from a man aged 30 to 45 in a cohort exposed to, infected with or recovered from COVID-19 (not recorded which). Recombination connected TRBV28 to TRBJ1-5, and TRBD1 may be the D gene, going by 5 matching bases. The CDR3 here reads CASQDSREQNQPQHF. The bases are TGTGCCAGCCAAGACAGCCGGGAGCAGAATCAGCCCCAGCATTTT.